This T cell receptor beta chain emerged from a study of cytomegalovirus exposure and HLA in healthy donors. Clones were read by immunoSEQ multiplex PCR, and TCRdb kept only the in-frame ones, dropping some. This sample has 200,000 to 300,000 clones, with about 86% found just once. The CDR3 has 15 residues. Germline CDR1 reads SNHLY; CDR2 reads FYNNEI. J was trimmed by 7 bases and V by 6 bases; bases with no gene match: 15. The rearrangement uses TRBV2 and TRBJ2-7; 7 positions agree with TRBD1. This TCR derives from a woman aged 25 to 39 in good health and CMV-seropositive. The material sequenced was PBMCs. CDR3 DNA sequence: TGTGCCAGCAGGCAAAGGAGACAGGGCCCCCTGGAGCAGTACTTC. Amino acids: CASRQRRQGPLEQYF.